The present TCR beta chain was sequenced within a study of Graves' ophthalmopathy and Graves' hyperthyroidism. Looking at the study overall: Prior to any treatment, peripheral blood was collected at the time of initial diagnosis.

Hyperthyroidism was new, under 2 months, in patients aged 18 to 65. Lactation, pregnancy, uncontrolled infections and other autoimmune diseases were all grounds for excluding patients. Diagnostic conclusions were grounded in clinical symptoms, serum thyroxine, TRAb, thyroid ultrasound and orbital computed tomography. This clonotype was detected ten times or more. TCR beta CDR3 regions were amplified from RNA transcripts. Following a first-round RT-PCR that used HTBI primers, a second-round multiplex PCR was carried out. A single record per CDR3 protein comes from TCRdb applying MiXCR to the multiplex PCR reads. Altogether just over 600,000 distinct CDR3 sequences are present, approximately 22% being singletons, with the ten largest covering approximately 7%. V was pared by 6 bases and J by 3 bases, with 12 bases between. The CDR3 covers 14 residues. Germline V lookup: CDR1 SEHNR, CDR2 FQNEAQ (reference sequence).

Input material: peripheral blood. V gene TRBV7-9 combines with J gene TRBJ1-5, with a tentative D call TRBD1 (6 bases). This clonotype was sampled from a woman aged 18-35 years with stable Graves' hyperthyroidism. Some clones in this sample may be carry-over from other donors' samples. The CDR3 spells CASSRTENNQPQHF. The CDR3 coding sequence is TGTGCCAGCAGTAGGACAGAAAACAATCAGCCCCAGCATTTT.